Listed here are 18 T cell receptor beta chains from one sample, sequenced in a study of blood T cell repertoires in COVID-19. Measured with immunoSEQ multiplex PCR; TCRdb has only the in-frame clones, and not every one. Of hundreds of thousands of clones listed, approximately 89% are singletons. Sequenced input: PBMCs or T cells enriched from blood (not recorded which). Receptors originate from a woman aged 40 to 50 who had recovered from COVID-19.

CDR3 bases: TGTGCCAGCAGCCTTACTAGCGGGAGGGCTAGTGAGCAGTTCTTC. Amino acid sequence: CASSLTSGRASEQFF. J is TRBJ2-1 and V is TRBV6-2 or TRBV6-3; 13 nucleotides align to TRBD2. The trim removed 6 bases at V and 9 bases at J, leaving 8 bases unmatched. Per the germline V gene, CDR1 is MNHEY and CDR2 is SVGEGT. CDR3 length: 15 residues.

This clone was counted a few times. CDR3: CSASEGGQVAGNTIYF. The CDR3 coding sequence is TGCAGTGCTAGTGAAGGCGGACAGGTGGCTGGAAACACCATATATTTT. This chain uses TRBV20-1 with TRBJ1-3; 7 nucleotides align to TRBD1. With V trimmed by 3 bases and J by 2 bases, 10 bases remained unmatched. There are 16 residues in the CDR3. Germline CDR1 DFQATT, CDR2 SNEGSKA (reference sequence).

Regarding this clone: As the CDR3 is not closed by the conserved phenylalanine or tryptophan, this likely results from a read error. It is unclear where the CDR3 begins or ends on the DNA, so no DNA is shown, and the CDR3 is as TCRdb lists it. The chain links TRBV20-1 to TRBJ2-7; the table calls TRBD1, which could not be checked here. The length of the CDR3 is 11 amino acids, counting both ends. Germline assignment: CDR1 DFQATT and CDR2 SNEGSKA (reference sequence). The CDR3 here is CSARADRTPIL.

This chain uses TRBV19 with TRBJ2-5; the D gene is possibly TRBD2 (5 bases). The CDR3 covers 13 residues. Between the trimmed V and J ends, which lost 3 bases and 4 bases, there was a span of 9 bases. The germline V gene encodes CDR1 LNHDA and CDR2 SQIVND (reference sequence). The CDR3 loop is CASSIASPETQYF. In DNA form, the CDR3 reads TGTGCCAGTAGTATCGCTAGCCCAGAGACCCAGTACTTC.

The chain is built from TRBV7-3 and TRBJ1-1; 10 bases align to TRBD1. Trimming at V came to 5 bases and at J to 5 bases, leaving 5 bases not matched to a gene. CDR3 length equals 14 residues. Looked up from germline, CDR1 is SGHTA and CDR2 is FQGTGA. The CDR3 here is CASSIGGQGTEAFF. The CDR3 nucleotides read TGTGCCAGCAGCATAGGGGGACAGGGGACTGAAGCTTTCTTT.

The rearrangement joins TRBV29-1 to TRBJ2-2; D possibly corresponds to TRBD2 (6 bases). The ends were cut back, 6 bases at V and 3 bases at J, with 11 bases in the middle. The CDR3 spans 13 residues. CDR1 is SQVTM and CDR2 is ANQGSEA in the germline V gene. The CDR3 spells CSVRGDDTGELFF. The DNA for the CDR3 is TGCAGCGTCCGCGGGGATGACACCGGGGAGCTGTTTTTT.

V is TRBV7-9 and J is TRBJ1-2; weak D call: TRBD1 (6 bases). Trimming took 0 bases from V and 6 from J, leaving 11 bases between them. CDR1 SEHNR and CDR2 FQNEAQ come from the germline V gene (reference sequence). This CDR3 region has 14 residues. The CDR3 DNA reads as TGTGCCAGCAGCTTAGCTGGCAGGGGTAATGGCTACACCTTC. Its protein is CASSLAGRGNGYTF.

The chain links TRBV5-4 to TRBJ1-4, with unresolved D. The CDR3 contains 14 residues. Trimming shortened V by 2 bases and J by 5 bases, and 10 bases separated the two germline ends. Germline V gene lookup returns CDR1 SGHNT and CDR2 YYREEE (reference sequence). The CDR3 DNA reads TGTGCCAGCAGCTTAGATGGGAGGAATGAAAAACTGTTTTTT. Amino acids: CASSLDGRNEKLFF.

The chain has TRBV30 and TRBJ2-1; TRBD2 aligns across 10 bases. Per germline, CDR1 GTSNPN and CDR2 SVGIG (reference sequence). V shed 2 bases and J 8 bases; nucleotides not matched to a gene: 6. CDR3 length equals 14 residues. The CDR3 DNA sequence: TGTGCCTGGAGTTCCCAAGCGGGAGGGCATGAGCAGTTCTTC. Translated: CAWSSQAGGHEQFF.

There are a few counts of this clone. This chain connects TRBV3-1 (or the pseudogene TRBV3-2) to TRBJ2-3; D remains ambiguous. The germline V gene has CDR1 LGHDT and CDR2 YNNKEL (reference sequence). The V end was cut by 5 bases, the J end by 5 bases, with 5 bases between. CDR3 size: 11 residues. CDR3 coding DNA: TGTGCCAGCAGCTCGCGAGATACGCAGTATTTT. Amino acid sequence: CASSSRDTQYF.

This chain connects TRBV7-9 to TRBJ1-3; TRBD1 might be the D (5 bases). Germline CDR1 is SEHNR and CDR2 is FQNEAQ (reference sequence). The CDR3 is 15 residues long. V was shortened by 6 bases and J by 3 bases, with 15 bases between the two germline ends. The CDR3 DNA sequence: TGTGCCAGCAGAGACGCCAGGGTGGGTGGAAACACCATATATTTT. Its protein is CASRDARVGGNTIYF.

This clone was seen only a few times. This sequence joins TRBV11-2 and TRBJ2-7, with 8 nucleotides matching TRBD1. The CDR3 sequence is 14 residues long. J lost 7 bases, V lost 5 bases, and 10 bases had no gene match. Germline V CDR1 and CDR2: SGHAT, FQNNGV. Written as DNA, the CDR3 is TGTGCCAGCAGCACGGACAGGGTGATGTGGGAGCAGTACTTC. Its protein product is CASSTDRVMWEQYF.

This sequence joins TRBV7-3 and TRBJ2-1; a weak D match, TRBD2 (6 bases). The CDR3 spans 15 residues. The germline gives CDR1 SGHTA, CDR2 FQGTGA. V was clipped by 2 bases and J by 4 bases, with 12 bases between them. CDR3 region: CASSLDEAGYNEQFF. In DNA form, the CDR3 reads TGTGCCAGCAGCTTAGATGAGGCGGGGTACAATGAGCAGTTCTTC.

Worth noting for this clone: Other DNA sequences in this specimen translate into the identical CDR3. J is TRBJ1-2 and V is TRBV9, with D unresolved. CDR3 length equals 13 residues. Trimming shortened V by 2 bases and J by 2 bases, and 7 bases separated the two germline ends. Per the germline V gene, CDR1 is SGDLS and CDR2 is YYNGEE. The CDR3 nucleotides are TGTGCCAGCAGCGTTCGCGGAAACTATGGCTACACCTTC. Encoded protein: CASSVRGNYGYTF.

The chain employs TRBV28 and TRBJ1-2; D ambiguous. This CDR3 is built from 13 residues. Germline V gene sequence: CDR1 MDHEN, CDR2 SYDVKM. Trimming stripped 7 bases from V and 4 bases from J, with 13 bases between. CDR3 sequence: CASKREAGYGYTF. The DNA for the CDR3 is TGTGCCAGCAAGAGGGAGGCAGGCTATGGCTACACCTTC.

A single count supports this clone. As DNA, the CDR3 is TGTGCCTTATCGGGGAGGGGCACTGAAGCTTTCTTT. Translation: CALSGRGTEAFF. This chain links TRBV30 with TRBJ1-1; maybe TRBD1 (5 bases). The CDR3 runs to 12 residues. V gave up 7 bases and J gave up 4 bases, with 13 bases separating them. The germline V gene has CDR1 GTSNPN and CDR2 SVGIG (reference sequence).

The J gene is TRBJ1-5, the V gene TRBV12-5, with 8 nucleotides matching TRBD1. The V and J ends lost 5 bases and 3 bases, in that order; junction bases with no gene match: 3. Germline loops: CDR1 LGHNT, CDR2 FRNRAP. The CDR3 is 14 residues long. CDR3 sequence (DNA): TGTGCTAGTGGTCCAGGGGGCAACAATCAGCCCCAGCATTTT. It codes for CASGPGGNNQPQHF.

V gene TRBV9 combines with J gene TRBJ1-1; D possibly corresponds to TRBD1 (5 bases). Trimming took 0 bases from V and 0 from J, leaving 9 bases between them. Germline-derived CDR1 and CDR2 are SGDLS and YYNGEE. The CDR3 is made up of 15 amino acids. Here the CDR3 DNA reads TGTGCCAGCAGCGTAGGCGGACACCTGAACACTGAAGCTTTCTTT. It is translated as CASSVGGHLNTEAFF.